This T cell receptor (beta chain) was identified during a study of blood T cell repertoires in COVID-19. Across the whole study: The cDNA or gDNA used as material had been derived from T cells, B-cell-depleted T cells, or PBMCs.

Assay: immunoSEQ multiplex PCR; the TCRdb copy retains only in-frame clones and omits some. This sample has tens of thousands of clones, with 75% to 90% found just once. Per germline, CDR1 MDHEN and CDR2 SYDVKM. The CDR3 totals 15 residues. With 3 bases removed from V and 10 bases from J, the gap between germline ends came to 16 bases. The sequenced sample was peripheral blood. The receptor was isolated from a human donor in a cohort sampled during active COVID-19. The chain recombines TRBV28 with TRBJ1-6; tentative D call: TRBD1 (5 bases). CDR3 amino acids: CASSLGGTLGSPLHF. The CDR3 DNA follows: TGTGCCAGCAGTTTGGGGGGAACCCTCGGGTCACCCCTCCACTTT.